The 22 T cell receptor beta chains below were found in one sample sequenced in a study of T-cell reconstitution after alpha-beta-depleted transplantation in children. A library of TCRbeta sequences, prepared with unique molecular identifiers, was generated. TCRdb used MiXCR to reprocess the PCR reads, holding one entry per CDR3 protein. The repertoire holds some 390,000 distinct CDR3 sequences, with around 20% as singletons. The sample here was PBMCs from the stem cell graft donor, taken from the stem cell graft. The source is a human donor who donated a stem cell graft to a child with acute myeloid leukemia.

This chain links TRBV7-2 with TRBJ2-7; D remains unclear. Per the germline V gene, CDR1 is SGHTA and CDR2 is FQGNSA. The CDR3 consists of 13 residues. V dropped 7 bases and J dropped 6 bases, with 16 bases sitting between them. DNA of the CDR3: TGTGCCAGCACCAATCACCAGGTTTCCGAGCAGTACTTC. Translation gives CASTNHQVSEQYF.

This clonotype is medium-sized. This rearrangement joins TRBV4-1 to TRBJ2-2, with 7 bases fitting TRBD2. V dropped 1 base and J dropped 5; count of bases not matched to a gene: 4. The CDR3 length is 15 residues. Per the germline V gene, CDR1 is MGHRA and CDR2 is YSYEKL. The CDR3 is CASSQVERDTGELFF. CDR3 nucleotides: TGCGCCAGCAGCCAAGTCGAGCGGGATACCGGGGAGCTGTTTTTT.

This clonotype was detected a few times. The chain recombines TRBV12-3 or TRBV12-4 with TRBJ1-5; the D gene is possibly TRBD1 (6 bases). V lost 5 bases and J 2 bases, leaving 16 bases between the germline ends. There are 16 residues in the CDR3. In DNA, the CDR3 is TGTGCCAGCAGTACTCGCGGACAGCTTGGCAATCAGCCCCAGCATTTT. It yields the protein CASSTRGQLGNQPQHF.

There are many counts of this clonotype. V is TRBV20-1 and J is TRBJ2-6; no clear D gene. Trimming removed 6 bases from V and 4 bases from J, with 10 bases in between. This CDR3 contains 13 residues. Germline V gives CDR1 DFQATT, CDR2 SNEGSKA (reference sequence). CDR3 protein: CSARLFGANVLTF. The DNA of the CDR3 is TGCAGTGCGCGGCTGTTCGGGGCCAACGTCCTGACTTTC.

CDR3 loop: CASRQRASGDTQYF. The CDR3, as DNA: TGCGCCAGCAGACAAAGGGCTAGCGGTGATACGCAGTATTTT. V usage is TRBV4-1 and J usage is TRBJ2-3; 7 positions agree with TRBD2. J lost 6 bases, V lost 6 bases, and 9 bases had no gene match. Germline CDR1 is MGHRA and CDR2 is YSYEKL. The CDR3 has 14 amino acids.

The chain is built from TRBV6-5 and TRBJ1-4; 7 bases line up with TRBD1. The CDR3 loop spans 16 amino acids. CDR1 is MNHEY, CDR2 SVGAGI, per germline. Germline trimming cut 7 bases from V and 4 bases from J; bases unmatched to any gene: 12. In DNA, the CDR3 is TGTGCCAGCAACCATATGGGGGACAGCTTTAATGAAAAACTGTTTTTT. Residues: CASNHMGDSFNEKLFF.

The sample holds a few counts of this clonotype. CDR3 bases: TGTGCCAGCAGCTTACTGCGCAACGAGCAGTACTTC. This translates into CASSLLRNEQYF. The J gene is TRBJ2-7, the V gene TRBV7-6, with D unclear. V lost 2 bases and J 5 bases, leaving 7 bases between the germline ends. This CDR3 has 12 residues. Germline CDR1 is SGHVS and CDR2 is FNYEAQ.

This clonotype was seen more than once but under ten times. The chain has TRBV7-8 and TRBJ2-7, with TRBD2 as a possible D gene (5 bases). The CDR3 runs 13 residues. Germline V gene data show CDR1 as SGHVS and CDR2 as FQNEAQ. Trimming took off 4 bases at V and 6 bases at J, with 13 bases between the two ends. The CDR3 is CASSWTRISEQYF. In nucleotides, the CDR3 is TGTGCCAGCAGCTGGACTCGGATCTCCGAGCAGTACTTC.

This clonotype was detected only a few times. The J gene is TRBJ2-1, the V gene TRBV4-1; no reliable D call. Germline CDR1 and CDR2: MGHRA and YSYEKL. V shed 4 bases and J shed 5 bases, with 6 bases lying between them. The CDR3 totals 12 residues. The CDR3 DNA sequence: TGCGCCAGCAGCCGAGGAAACAATGAGCAGTTCTTC. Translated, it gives CASSRGNNEQFF.

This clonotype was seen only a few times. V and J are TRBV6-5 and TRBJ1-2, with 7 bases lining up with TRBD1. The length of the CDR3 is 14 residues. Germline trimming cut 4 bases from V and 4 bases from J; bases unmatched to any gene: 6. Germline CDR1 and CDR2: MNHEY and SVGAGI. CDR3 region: CASSSSRDSYGYTF. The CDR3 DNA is TGTGCCAGCAGTTCAAGCCGGGACAGCTATGGCTACACCTTC.

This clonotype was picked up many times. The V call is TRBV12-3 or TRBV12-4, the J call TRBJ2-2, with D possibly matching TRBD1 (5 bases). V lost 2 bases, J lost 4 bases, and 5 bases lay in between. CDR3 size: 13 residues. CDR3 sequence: CASSLQGTGELFF. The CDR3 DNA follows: TGTGCCAGCAGTTTACAGGGCACCGGGGAGCTGTTTTTT.

The CDR3 nucleotides read TGTGCCAGCTCACCGTCCATGGGGACCGGGGAGCTGTTTTTT. It translates to CASSPSMGTGELFF. The rearrangement links TRBV18 to TRBJ2-2; D unresolved. Germline values: CDR1 KGHSH, CDR2 LQKENI. This CDR3 has 14 residues. Trimming took 3 bases from V and 5 from J, leaving 10 bases between them.

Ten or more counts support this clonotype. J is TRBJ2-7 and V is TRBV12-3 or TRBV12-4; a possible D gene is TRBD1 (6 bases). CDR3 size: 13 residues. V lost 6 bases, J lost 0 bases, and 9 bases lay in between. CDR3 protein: CASRRDNSYEQYF. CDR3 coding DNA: TGTGCCAGCAGACGGGACAACTCCTACGAGCAGTACTTC.

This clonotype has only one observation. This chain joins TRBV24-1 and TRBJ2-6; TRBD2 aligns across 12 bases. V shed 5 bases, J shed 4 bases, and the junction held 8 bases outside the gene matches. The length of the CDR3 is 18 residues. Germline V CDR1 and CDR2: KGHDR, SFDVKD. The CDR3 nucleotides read TGTGCCACCAGTGCCCCTAGCGGGAGGGGCTCGGGGGCCAACGTCCTGACTTTC. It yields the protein CATSAPSGRGSGANVLTF.

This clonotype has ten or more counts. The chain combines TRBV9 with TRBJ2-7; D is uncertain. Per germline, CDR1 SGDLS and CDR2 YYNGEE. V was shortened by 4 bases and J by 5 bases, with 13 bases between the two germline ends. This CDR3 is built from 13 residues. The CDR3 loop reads CASSRAAGNEQYF. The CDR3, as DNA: TGTGCCAGCAGCAGGGCGGCAGGCAACGAGCAGTACTTC.

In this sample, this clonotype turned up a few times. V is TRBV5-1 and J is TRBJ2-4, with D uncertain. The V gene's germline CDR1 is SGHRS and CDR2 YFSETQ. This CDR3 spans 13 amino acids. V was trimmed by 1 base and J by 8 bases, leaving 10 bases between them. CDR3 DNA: TGCGCCAGCAGCTTGATACAGAAGGACATTCAGTACTTC. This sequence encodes CASSLIQKDIQYF. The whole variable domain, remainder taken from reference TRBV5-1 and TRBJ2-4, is KAGVTQTPRYLIKTRGQQVTLSCSPISGHRSVSWYQQTPGQGLQFLFEYFSETQRNKGNFPGRFSGRQFSNSRSEMNVSTLELGDSALYLCASSLIQKDIQYFGAGTRLSVL.

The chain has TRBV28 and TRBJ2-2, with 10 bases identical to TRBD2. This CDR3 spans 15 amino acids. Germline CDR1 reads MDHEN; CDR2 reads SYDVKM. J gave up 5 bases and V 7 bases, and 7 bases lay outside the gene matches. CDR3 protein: CASNSAAGGTGELFF. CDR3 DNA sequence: TGTGCCAGCAACTCGGCAGCGGGGGGGACCGGGGAGCTGTTTTTT. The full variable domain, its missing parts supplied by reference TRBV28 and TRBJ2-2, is DVKVTQSSRYLVKRTGEKVFLECVQDMDHENMFWYRQDPGLGLRLIYFSYDVKMKEKGDIPEGYSVSREKKERFSLILESASTNQTSMYLCASNSAAGGTGELFFGEGSRLTVL.

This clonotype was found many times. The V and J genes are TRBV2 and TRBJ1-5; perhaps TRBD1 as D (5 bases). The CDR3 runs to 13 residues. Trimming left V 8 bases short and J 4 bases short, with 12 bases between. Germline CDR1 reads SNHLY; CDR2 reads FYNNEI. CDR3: CASSKGKNQPQHF. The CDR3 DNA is TGTGCCAGCTCTAAGGGGAAGAATCAGCCCCAGCATTTT. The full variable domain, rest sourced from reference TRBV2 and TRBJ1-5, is EPEVTQTPSHQVTQMGQEVILRCVPISNHLYFYWYRQILGQKVEFLVSFYNNEISEKSEIFDDQFSVERPDGSNFTLKIRSTKLEDSAMYFCASSKGKNQPQHFGDGTRLSIL.

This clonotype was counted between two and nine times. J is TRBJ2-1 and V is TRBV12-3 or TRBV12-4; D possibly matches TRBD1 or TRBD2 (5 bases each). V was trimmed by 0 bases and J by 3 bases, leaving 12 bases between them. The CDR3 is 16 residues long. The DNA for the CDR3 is TGTGCCAGCAGTTTAGCGCCGGGGCAGGGCTACAATGAGCAGTTCTTC. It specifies CASSLAPGQGYNEQFF.

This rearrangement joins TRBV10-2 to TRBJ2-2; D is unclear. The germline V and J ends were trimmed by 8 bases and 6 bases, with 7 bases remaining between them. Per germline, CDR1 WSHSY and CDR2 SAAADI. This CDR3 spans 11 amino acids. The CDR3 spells CASLGPGELFF. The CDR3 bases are TGCGCCAGCCTCGGACCCGGGGAGCTGTTTTTT.

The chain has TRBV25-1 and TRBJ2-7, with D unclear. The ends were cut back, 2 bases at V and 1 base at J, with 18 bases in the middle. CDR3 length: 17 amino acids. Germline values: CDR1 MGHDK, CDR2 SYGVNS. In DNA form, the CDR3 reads TGTGCCAGCAGTGAAGGCGCGGTCTCTTCCAAATCCTACGAGCAGTACTTC. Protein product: CASSEGAVSSKSYEQYF.

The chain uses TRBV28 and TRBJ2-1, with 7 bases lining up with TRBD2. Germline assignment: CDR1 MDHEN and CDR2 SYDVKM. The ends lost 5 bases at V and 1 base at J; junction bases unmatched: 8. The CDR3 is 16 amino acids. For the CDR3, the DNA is TGTGCCAGCAGTCTACACCTAGCGGCGTCCTACAATGAGCAGTTCTTC. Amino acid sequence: CASSLHLAASYNEQFF.